These 31 T cell receptor beta chains share one sample of origin, sequenced in a study of cytomegalovirus exposure and HLA in healthy donors. Profiled with immunoSEQ multiplex PCR; TCRdb holds only in-frame clones, not every one. The data hold approximately 110,000 clones, with approximately 94% observed a single time. Source material: PBMCs. The receptor source for this set is a woman between 18 and 29 years old in good health and CMV-seronegative.

The chain carries TRBV6-4 and TRBJ1-1, with D tentatively TRBD1 (5 bases). Per the germline V gene, CDR1 is MRHNA and CDR2 is SNTAGT. This CDR3 region has 11 residues. V lost 10 bases to trimming and J lost 3 bases, with 9 bases between them. The CDR3 reads CAKWGDTEAFF. The CDR3 DNA reads as TGTGCCAAATGGGGGGACACTGAAGCTTTCTTT.

CDR3 region: CASKKQGAGLDQPQHF. CDR3 DNA sequence: TGTGCCAGTAAAAAACAGGGGGCGGGTTTGGATCAGCCCCAGCATTTT. V gene TRBV19 combines with J gene TRBJ1-5, with 9 bases aligning to TRBD1. The germline V gene has CDR1 LNHDA and CDR2 SQIVND (reference sequence). The CDR3 has 16 residues. With 7 bases clipped from V and 5 bases from J, the junction kept 12 bases outside the gene matches.

This sequence joins TRBV19 and TRBJ1-2; possible D gene TRBD1, 5 bases. From germline, CDR1 is LNHDA and CDR2 SQIVND (reference sequence). CDR3 length equals 15 residues. V lost 6 bases to trimming and J lost 3 bases, with 17 bases between them. The CDR3 region is CASSTRRRVDYGYTF. In nucleotides, the CDR3 is TGTGCCAGTAGCACCAGGCGCAGGGTCGACTATGGCTACACCTTC.

The V call is TRBV7-9, the J call TRBJ2-1; 10 bases align to TRBD1. Germline-derived CDR1 and CDR2 are SEHNR and FQNEAQ (reference sequence). The CDR3 has 11 amino acids. Trimming removed 6 bases from V and 16 bases from J; junction bases left unmatched: 6. This chain's CDR3 is CASSTRDRGFF. The CDR3 DNA reads as TGTGCCAGCAGTACCCGGGACAGGGGTTTCTTC.

The gene calls are TRBV5-1 and TRBJ2-5; 11 nucleotides align to TRBD2. V lost 4 bases, J lost 4 bases, and 3 bases stayed unmatched. Germline assignment: CDR1 SGHRS and CDR2 YFSETQ. CDR3 length: 14 amino acids. CDR3 amino acids: CASSGGLAGETQYF. The CDR3 nucleotides are TGCGCCAGCAGCGGAGGACTAGCGGGAGAGACCCAGTACTTC. Drawing the rest from reference TRBV5-1 and TRBJ2-5, the complete variable domain is KAGVTQTPRYLIKTRGQQVTLSCSPISGHRSVSWYQQTPGQGLQFLFEYFSETQRNKGNFPGRFSGRQFSNSRSEMNVSTLELGDSALYLCASSGGLAGETQYFGPGTRLLVL.

The chain uses TRBV19 and TRBJ2-1; D call uncertain. Trimming shortened V by 1 base and J by 3 bases, and 4 bases separated the two germline ends. The CDR3 is made up of 13 amino acids. Germline V lookup: CDR1 LNHDA, CDR2 SQIVND (reference sequence). The CDR3 region is CASSIGLYNEQFF. CDR3 bases: TGTGCCAGTAGTATAGGACTCTACAATGAGCAGTTCTTC.

This chain uses TRBV9 with TRBJ2-7; D is unclear. With 2 bases removed from V and 5 bases from J, the gap between germline ends came to 14 bases. From germline, CDR1 is SGDLS and CDR2 YYNGEE. The CDR3 loop spans 14 amino acids. CDR3 in DNA: TGTGCCAGCAGCGTGGGTGGCGGCCCGGACGAGCAGTACTTC. Amino acids: CASSVGGGPDEQYF.

The chain carries TRBV10-1 and TRBJ2-7; TRBD2 matches at 10 bases. The CDR3 loop spans 15 amino acids. Germline-derived CDR1 and CDR2 are WNHNN and SYGVQD (reference sequence). The ends lost 6 bases at V and 5 bases at J; junction bases unmatched: 10. The CDR3 nucleotides read TGCGCCAGCAGCCCCGCTAGCGGGGGTTTCGACGAGCAGTACTTC. Translation: CASSPASGGFDEQYF.

The chain is built from TRBV27 and TRBJ1-5; D uncertain. The germline V gene encodes CDR1 MNHEY and CDR2 SMNVEV (reference sequence). This CDR3 is built from 13 residues. V was shortened by 3 bases and J by 11 bases, with 14 bases between the two germline ends. CDR3 nucleotide sequence: TGTGCCAGCAGTTTGGTCCCTAGAAAGGCCCAGCATTTT. It codes for CASSLVPRKAQHF.

V gene TRBV28 combines with J gene TRBJ2-1; 9 bases map to TRBD1. J was trimmed by 4 bases and V by 1 base; bases with no gene match: 2. CDR1 and CDR2 from the germline V gene are MDHEN and SYDVKM. The length of the CDR3 is 15 residues. CDR3 amino acids: CASSLLGTGYNEQFF. CDR3 nucleotide sequence: TGTGCCAGCAGTTTATTAGGGACAGGGTACAATGAGCAGTTCTTC.

This chain links TRBV5-6 with TRBJ2-7, with TRBD2 as a possible D gene (6 bases). V was clipped by 4 bases and J by 2 bases, with 13 bases between them. Per the germline V gene, CDR1 is SGHDT and CDR2 is YYEEEE. This CDR3 comprises 14 residues. As DNA, the CDR3 is TGTGCCAGCAGCGGCGGGACTGGCCCCTACGAGCAGTACTTC. It codes for CASSGGTGPYEQYF.

This chain joins TRBV30 and TRBJ1-5; 11 bases map to TRBD1. J lost 2 bases, V lost 2 bases, and 8 bases had no gene match. Germline V lookup: CDR1 GTSNPN, CDR2 SVGIG (reference sequence). CDR3 size: 17 residues. The CDR3 sequence: CAWSPGTGGGGNQPQHF. CDR3 sequence (DNA): TGTGCCTGGAGTCCGGGGACAGGGGGGGGCGGCAATCAGCCCCAGCATTTT.

This chain joins TRBV14 and TRBJ2-1, with 8 bases lining up with TRBD2. V dropped 1 base and J dropped 5; count of bases not matched to a gene: 13. The CDR3 loop spans 18 amino acids. Germline V lookup: CDR1 SGHDN, CDR2 FVKESK. The CDR3 coding sequence is TGTGCCAGCAGCCAAGGAACCGTACTAGCGGAGGATCACAATGAGCAGTTCTTC. Protein sequence: CASSQGTVLAEDHNEQFF.

This chain uses TRBV11-2 with TRBJ1-2; the D gene is possibly TRBD1 (6 bases). V was pared by 0 bases and J by 3 bases, with 23 bases between. From germline, CDR1 is SGHAT and CDR2 FQNNGV. The CDR3 contains 19 residues. The CDR3 here is CASSLDFSRTQGRHYGYTF. CDR3 nucleotide sequence: TGTGCCAGCAGCTTAGATTTTTCTCGGACACAGGGCCGTCACTATGGCTACACCTTC. Full variable domain (missing parts from reference TRBV11-2 and TRBJ1-2): EAGVAQSPRYKIIEKRQSVAFWCNPISGHATLYWYQQILGQGPKLLIQFQNNGVVDDSQLPKDRFSAERLKGVDSTLKIQPAKLEDSAVYLCASSLDFSRTQGRHYGYTFGSGTRLTVV.

This clone was detected only a few times. The V call is TRBV4-2, the J call TRBJ2-5, with D tentatively TRBD2 (7 bases). This CDR3 has 15 amino acids. Germline assignment: CDR1 LGHNA and CDR2 YNFKEQ. Trimming removed 1 base from V and 2 bases from J, with 11 bases in between. The CDR3 bases are TGTGCCAGCAGCCAAGGGCGGGGGACACAAGAGACCCAGTACTTC. Amino acids: CASSQGRGTQETQYF.

V is TRBV5-4 and J is TRBJ1-1; D is unresolved. The CDR3 has 16 residues. Trimming took 2 bases from V and 1 from J, leaving 15 bases between them. Per germline, CDR1 SGHNT and CDR2 YYREEE (reference sequence). This CDR3 is CASSFSVGSGNTEAFF. The CDR3 DNA reads TGTGCCAGCAGCTTTTCGGTCGGTTCCGGGAACACTGAAGCTTTCTTT.

V gene TRBV7-8 combines with J gene TRBJ2-5, with a tentative D call TRBD1 (6 bases). Germline CDR1 SGHVS, CDR2 FQNEAQ. Trimming stripped 7 bases from V and 5 bases from J, with 23 bases between. There are 16 residues in the CDR3. CDR3 bases: TGTGCCAGCACCCGGACAGAGCCTTCCTCCGGGGAGACCCAGTACTTC. It encodes CASTRTEPSSGETQYF.

The rearrangement uses TRBV6-6 and TRBJ2-7; a possible D gene is TRBD1 (6 bases). V lost 1 base and J lost 1, with 14 bases in between. This CDR3 contains 16 residues. Germline V gene data show CDR1 as MNHNY and CDR2 as SVGAGI (reference sequence). CDR3 sequence: CASSYFTAGTSYEQYF. The DNA for the CDR3 is TGTGCCAGCAGTTACTTTACCGCAGGGACATCCTACGAGCAGTACTTC.

This chain joins TRBV6-5 and TRBJ2-5; 8 bases fit TRBD1. The germline V gene encodes CDR1 MNHEY and CDR2 SVGAGI. CDR3 length: 12 amino acids. J gave up 5 bases and V 4 bases, and 0 bases lay outside the gene matches. The CDR3 reads CASSWTGETQYF. CDR3 nucleotides: TGTGCCAGCAGTTGGACAGGGGAGACCCAGTACTTC.

The CDR3 DNA reads TGTGCCAGCAGCCCCAGCGGCAGGGAGGGCACTGAAGCTTTCTTT. This codes for CASSPSGREGTEAFF. This chain joins TRBV9 and TRBJ1-1; weak D call: TRBD1 (5 bases). V was pared by 4 bases and J by 4 bases, with 17 bases between. This CDR3 is 15 amino acids long. Germline CDR1 is SGDLS and CDR2 is YYNGEE.

The chain employs TRBV19 and TRBJ1-1, with unresolved D. Trimming pared 5 bases from V and 2 bases from J, leaving 15 bases between. CDR3 length equals 15 residues. Germline V lookup: CDR1 LNHDA, CDR2 SQIVND (reference sequence). The CDR3 region is CASSVRSQSNTEAFF. The CDR3, as DNA: TGTGCCAGTAGTGTTCGCTCACAGTCTAACACTGAAGCTTTCTTT.

This clone occurred a few times. The chain uses TRBV9 and TRBJ1-6, with 9 nucleotides matching TRBD1. Germline V lookup: CDR1 SGDLS, CDR2 YYNGEE. This CDR3 spans 15 amino acids. V lost 2 bases to trimming and J lost 10 bases; unmatched junction nucleotides: 7. The DNA for the CDR3 is TGTGCCAGCAGCGTGGGACAGGGCTATAGGTCACCCCTCCACTTT. It specifies CASSVGQGYRSPLHF.

This chain uses TRBV6-6 with TRBJ2-5, with 8 bases matching TRBD2. The length of the CDR3 is 13 residues. J gave up 5 bases and V 4 bases, and 3 bases lay outside the gene matches. CDR1 and CDR2 from the germline V gene are MNHNY and SVGAGI (reference sequence). The CDR3 sequence: CASSFPGGETQYF. The CDR3 nucleotides are TGTGCCAGCAGTTTTCCGGGAGGGGAGACCCAGTACTTC.

This clone was counted a single time. The gene calls are TRBV19 and TRBJ1-5; the D is unclear. V was shortened by 5 bases and J by 4 bases, with 18 bases between the two germline ends. This CDR3 spans 16 amino acids. Germline CDR1 is LNHDA and CDR2 is SQIVND (reference sequence). CDR3 in amino acids: CASSRWQQVKNQPQHF. DNA of the CDR3: TGTGCCAGTAGTCGGTGGCAGCAGGTTAAAAATCAGCCCCAGCATTTT.

This chain joins TRBV27 and TRBJ2-1; D may be TRBD2 (6 bases). Per germline, CDR1 MNHEY and CDR2 SMNVEV (reference sequence). Trimming shortened V by 3 bases and J by 6 bases, and 18 bases separated the two germline ends. The CDR3 totals 16 residues. CDR3 residues: CASSLRGLQGINEQFF. The CDR3 nucleotides are TGTGCCAGCAGTTTGCGGGGACTCCAAGGGATCAATGAGCAGTTCTTC.

The V gene is TRBV7-9, the J gene TRBJ1-1; D remains ambiguous. The germline gives CDR1 SEHNR, CDR2 FQNEAQ (reference sequence). This CDR3 has 16 amino acids. V was clipped by 2 bases and J by 8 bases, with 21 bases between them. CDR3 nucleotides: TGTGCCAGCAGCTTACAGCTAGCGACCGGTCCGGGGGAAGCTTTCTTT. Protein sequence: CASSLQLATGPGEAFF.

The V and J genes are TRBV23-1 and TRBJ1-5; a possible D gene is TRBD1 (5 bases). Being an ORF, TRBV23-1 has a function that is uncertain. Trimming took 0 bases from V and 2 from J, leaving 14 bases between them. The CDR3 extends over 17 amino acids. CDR3 residues: CASSQSFGGGGNQPQHF. The CDR3 coding sequence is TGCGCCAGCAGTCAATCTTTTGGGGGAGGAGGCAATCAGCCCCAGCATTTT.

This clone was detected once. The chain is built from TRBV7-9 and TRBJ2-7; TRBD1 is a possible D gene (6 bases). The CDR3 extends over 14 amino acids. Trimming pared 5 bases from V and 7 bases from J, leaving 18 bases between. Germline V lookup: CDR1 SEHNR, CDR2 FQNEAQ (reference sequence). DNA for the CDR3: TGTGCCAGCAGCAAAACTGGGACACCCTGGGAGCAGTACTTC. As protein: CASSKTGTPWEQYF.

The chain uses TRBV27 and TRBJ1-2; tentative D call: TRBD1 (5 bases). Germline CDR1 and CDR2: MNHEY and SMNVEV (reference sequence). The V end lost 1 base, the J end lost 6 bases, and 9 bases lay between the germline ends. The CDR3 is 13 residues long. CDR3 protein: CASSLYSGNGYTF. In DNA, the CDR3 is TGTGCCAGCAGTTTATATTCAGGGAATGGCTACACCTTC.

The chain is built from TRBV2 and TRBJ2-5; perhaps TRBD1 as D (5 bases). The V and J ends lost 0 bases and 12 bases respectively, with 8 bases between them. From germline, CDR1 is SNHLY and CDR2 FYNNEI. The CDR3 consists of 11 residues. This chain's CDR3 is CASSEAGQKYF. The CDR3, as DNA: TGTGCCAGCAGTGAAGCTGGACAAAAGTACTTC.

This clone appeared once. The chain combines TRBV14 with TRBJ1-1; D gene ambiguous. Trimming took 10 bases from V and 0 from J, leaving 3 bases between them. This CDR3 is built from 10 residues. CDR1 is SGHDN, CDR2 FVKESK, per germline. The CDR3 bases are TGTGCCAACATGAACACTGAAGCTTTCTTT. Translating it yields CANMNTEAFF.